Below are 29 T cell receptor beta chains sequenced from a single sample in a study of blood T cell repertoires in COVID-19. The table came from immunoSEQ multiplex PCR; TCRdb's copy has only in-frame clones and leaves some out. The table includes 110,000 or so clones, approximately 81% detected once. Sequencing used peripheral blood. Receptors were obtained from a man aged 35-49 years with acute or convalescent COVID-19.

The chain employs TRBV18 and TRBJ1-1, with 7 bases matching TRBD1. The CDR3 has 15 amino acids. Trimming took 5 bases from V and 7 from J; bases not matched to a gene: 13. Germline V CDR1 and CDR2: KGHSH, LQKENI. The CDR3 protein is CASSRNTGDTREAFF. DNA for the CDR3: TGTGCCAGCTCAAGAAATACAGGGGATACTCGTGAAGCTTTCTTT.

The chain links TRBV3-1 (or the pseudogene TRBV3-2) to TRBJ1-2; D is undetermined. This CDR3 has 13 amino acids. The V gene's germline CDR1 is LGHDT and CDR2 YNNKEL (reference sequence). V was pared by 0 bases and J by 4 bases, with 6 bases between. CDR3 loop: CASSQDVAYGYTF. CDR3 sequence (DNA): TGTGCCAGCAGCCAAGATGTGGCCTATGGCTACACCTTC.

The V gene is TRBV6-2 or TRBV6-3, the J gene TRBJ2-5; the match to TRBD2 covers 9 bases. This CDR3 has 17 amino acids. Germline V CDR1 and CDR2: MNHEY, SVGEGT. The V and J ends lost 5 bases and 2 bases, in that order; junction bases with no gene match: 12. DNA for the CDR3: TGTGCCAGCAGTCAACCCCTTGGAGCGGGGGGACAAGAGACCCAGTACTTC. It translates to CASSQPLGAGGQETQYF.

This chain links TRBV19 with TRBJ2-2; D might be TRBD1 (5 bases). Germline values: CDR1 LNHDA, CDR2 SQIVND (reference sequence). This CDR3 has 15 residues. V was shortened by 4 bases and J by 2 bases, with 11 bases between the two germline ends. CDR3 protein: CASSSDRANTGELFF. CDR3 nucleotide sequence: TGTGCCAGTAGTAGCGACAGAGCCAACACCGGGGAGCTGTTTTTT.

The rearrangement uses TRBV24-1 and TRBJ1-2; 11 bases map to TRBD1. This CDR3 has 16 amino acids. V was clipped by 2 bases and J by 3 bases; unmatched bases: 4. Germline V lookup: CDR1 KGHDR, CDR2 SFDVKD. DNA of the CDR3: TGTGCCACCAGTGATTCGTCGGGACAGGGGGACTATGGCTACACCTTC. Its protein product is CATSDSSGQGDYGYTF.

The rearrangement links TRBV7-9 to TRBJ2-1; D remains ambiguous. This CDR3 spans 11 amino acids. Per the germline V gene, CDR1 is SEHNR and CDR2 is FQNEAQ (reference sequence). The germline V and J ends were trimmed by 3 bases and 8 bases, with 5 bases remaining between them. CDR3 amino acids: CASSFVYEQFF. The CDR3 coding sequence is TGTGCCAGCAGCTTTGTCTATGAGCAGTTCTTC.

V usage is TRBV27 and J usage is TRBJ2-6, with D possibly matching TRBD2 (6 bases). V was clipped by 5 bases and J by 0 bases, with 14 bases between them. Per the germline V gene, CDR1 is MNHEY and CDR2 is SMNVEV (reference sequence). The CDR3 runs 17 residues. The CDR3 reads CASSPSDYYSGANVLTF. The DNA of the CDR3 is TGTGCCAGCAGTCCATCGGACTATTACTCTGGGGCCAACGTCCTGACTTTC.

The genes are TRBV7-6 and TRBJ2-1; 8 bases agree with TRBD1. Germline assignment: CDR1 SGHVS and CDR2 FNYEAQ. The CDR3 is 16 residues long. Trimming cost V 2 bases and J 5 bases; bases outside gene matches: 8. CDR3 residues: CASSLLQGAGNNEQFF. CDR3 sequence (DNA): TGTGCCAGCAGCTTACTCCAGGGGGCGGGGAACAATGAGCAGTTCTTC. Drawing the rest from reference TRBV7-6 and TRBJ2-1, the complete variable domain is GAGVSQSPRYKVTKRGQDVALRCDPISGHVSLYWYRQALGQGPEFLTYFNYEAQQDKSGLPNDRFSAERPEGSISTLTIQRTEQRDSAMYRCASSLLQGAGNNEQFFGPGTRLTVL.

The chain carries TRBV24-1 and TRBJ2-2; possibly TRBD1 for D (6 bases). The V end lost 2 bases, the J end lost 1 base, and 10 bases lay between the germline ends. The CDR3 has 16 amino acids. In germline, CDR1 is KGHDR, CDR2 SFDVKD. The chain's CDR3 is CATSDSRTENTGELFF. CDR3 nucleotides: TGTGCCACCAGTGATTCAAGGACAGAGAACACCGGGGAGCTGTTTTTT.

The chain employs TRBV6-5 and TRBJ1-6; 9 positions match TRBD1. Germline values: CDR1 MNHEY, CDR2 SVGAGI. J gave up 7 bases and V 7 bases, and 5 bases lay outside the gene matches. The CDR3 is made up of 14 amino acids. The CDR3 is CASTSGQGNSPLHF. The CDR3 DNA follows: TGTGCCAGCACCAGCGGACAGGGGAATTCACCCCTCCACTTT.

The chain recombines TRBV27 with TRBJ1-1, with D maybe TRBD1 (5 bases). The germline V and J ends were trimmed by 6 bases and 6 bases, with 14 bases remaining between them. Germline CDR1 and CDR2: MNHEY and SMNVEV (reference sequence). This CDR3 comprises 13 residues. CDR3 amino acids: CASRNPSGAEAFF. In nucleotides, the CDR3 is TGTGCCAGCAGAAACCCGTCGGGGGCTGAAGCTTTCTTT.

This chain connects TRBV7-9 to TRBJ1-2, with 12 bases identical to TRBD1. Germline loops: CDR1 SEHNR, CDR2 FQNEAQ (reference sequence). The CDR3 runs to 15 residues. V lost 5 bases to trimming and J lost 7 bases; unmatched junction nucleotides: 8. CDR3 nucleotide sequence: TGTGCCAGCAGCCATCCAGGGACAGGGGGCCTTGGCTACACCTTC. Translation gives CASSHPGTGGLGYTF. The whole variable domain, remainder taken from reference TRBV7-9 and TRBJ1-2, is DTGVSQNPRHKITKRGQNVTFRCDPISEHNRLYWYRQTLGQGPEFLTYFQNEAQLEKSRLLSDRFSAERPKGSFSTLEIQRTEQGDSAMYLCASSHPGTGGLGYTFGSGTRLTVV.

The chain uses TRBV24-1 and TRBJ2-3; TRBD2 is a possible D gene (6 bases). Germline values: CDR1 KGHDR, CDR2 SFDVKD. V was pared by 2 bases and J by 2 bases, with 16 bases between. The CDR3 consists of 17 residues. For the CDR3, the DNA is TGTGCCACCAGTGATTCCGGACTATCCAGGATCACAGATACGCAGTATTTT. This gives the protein CATSDSGLSRITDTQYF.

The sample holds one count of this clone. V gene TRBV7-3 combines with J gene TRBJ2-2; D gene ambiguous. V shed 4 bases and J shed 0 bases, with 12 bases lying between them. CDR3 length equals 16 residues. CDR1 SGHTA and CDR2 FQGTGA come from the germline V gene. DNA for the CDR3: TGTGCCAGCAGCTCTCGGTGGGCAGCGAACACCGGGGAGCTGTTTTTT. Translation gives CASSSRWAANTGELFF.

CDR3 nucleotide sequence: TGTGCCAGCAGTGACCCGGGGAAAGGGTACAATGAGCAGTTCTTC. It translates to CASSDPGKGYNEQFF. The chain is built from TRBV2 and TRBJ2-1; TRBD2 might be the D (5 bases). CDR1 is SNHLY and CDR2 is FYNNEI in the germline V gene. The CDR3 covers 15 residues. Trimming stripped 3 bases from V and 4 bases from J, with 13 bases between.

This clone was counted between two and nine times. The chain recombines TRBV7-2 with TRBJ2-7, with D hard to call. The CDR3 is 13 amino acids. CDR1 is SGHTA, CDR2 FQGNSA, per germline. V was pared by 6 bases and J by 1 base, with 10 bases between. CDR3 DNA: TGTGCCAGCAGGCCGACTGTTTCCTACGAGCAGTACTTC. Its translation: CASRPTVSYEQYF.

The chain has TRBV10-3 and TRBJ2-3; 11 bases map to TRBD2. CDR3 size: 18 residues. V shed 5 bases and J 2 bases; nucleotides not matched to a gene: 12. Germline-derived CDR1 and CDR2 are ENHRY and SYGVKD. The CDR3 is CAISPRALAGGNTDTQYF. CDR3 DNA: TGTGCCATCAGTCCCAGGGCTCTAGCGGGGGGAAACACAGATACGCAGTATTTT.

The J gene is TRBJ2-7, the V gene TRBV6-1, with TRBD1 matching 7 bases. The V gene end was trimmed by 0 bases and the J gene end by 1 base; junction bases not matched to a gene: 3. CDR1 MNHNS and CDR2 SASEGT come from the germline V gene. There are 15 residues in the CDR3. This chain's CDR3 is CASSEAWGQSYEQYF. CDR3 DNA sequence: TGTGCCAGCAGTGAAGCGTGGGGACAGTCCTACGAGCAGTACTTC.

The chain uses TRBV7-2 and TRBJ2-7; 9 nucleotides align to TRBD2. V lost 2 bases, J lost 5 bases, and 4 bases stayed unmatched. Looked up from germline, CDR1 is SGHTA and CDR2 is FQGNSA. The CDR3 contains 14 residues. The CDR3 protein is CASSLSGGQNEQYF. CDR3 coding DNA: TGTGCCAGCAGCTTAAGCGGGGGGCAAAACGAGCAGTACTTC.

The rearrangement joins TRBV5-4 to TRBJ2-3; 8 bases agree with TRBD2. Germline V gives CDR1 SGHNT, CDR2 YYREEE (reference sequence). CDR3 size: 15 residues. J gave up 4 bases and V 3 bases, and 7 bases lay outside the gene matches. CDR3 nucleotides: TGTGCCAGCAGCTCTAGGACTAGCAACTCAGATACGCAGTATTTT. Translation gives CASSSRTSNSDTQYF.

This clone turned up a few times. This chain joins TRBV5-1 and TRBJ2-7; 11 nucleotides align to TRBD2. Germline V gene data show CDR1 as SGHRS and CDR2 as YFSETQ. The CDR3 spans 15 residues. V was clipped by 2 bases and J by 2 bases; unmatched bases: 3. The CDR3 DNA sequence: TGCGCCAGCAGCTTCGAGACTAGCGGGACCTACGAGCAGTACTTC. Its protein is CASSFETSGTYEQYF.

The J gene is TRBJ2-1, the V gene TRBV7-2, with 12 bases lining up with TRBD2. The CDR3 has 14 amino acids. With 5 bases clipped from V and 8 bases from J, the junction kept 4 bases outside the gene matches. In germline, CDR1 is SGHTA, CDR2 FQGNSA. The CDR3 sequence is CASSPTSGGHEQFF. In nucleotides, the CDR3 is TGTGCCAGCAGCCCGACTAGCGGGGGCCATGAGCAGTTCTTC.

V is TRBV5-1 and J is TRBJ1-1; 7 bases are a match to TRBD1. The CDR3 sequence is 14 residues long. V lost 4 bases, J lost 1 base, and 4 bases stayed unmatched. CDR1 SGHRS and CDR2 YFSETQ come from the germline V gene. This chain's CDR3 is CASSKQGGNTEAFF. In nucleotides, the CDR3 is TGCGCCAGCAGCAAGCAGGGGGGGAACACTGAAGCTTTCTTT.

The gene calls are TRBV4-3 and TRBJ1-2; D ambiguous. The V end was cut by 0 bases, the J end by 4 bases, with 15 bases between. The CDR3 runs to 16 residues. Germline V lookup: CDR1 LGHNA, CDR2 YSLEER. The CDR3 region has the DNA TGCGCCAGCAGCCAAGATCAGACAAGGTGGATCTATGGCTACACCTTC. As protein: CASSQDQTRWIYGYTF.

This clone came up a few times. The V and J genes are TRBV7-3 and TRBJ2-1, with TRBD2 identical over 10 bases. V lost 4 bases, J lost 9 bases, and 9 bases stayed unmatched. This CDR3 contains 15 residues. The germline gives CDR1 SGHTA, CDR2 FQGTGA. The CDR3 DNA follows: TGTGCCAGCAGCTCCCTAGCGGGGGCGATTGGTGAGCAGTTCTTC. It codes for CASSSLAGAIGEQFF.

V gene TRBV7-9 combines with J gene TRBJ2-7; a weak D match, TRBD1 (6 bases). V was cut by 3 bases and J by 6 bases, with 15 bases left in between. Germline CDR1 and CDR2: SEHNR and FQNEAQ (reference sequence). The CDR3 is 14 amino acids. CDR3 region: CASSFSSGVGEQYF. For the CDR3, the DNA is TGTGCCAGCAGCTTCTCTTCAGGGGTCGGCGAGCAGTACTTC.

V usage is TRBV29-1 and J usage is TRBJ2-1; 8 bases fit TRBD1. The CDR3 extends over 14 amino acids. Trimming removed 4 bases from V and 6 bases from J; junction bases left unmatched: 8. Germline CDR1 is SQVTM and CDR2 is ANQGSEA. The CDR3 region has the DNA TGCAGCGTTGGTCGGGACAGGTTGGCCAATGAGCAGTTCTTC. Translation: CSVGRDRLANEQFF.

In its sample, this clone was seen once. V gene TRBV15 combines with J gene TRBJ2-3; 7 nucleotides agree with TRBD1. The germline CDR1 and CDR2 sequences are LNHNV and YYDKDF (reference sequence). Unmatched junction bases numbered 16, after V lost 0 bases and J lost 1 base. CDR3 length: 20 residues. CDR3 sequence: CATSRDTWGRTGEGTDTQYF. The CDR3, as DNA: TGTGCCACCAGCAGAGATACATGGGGAAGAACAGGGGAAGGCACAGATACGCAGTATTTT.

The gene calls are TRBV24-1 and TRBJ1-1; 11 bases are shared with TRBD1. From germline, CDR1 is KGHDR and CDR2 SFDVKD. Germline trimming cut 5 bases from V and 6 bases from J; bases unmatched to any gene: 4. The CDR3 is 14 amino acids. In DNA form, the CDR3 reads TGTGCCACCAGTGGGACAGGGGGCGCGGCTGAAGCTTTCTTT. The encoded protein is CATSGTGGAAEAFF.